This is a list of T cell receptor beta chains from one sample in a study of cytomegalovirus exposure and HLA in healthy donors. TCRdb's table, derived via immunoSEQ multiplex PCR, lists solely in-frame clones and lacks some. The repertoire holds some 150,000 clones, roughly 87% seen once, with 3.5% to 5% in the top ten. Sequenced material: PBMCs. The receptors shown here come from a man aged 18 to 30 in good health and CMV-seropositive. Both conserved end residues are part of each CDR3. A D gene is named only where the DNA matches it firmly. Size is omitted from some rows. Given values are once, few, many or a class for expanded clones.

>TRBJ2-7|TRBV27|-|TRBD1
CASRWRDREKQYF
TGTGCCAGCAGGTGGAGGGACAGGGAGAAGCAGTACTTC
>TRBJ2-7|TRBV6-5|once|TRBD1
CASRRTRGRDEQYF
TGTGCCAGCAGGAGGACCAGGGGGCGCGACGAGCAGTACTTC
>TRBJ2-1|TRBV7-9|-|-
CASSLEVGGSYNEQFF
TGTGCCAGCAGCTTAGAGGTCGGGGGTTCCTACAATGAGCAGTTCTTC
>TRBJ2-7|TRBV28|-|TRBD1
CASSLITGGREQYF
TGTGCCAGCAGTTTAATTACAGGGGGGAGGGAGCAGTACTTC
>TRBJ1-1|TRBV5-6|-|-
CASSLVVLNTEAFF
TGTGCCAGCAGCTTGGTAGTTCTGAACACTGAAGCTTTCTTT
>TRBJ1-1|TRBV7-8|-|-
CASSLDRAGYYTEAFF
TGTGCCAGCAGCCTCGATCGAGCGGGCTATTACACTGAAGCTTTCTTT
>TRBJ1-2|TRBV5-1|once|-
CASSLTLPPASYGYTF
TGCGCCAGCAGCTTGACCCTCCCCCCAGCGTCCTATGGCTACACCTTC
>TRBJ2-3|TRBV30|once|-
CAWNGGGTDTQYF
TGTGCCTGGAATGGCGGGGGCACAGATACGCAGTATTTT
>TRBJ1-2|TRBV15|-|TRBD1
CATSSRGTGFGGYTF
TGTGCCACCAGCAGCCGTGGGACAGGGTTTGGTGGCTACACCTTC
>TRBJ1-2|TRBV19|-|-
CASRPTGYHTGYTF
TGTGCCAGTAGACCAACAGGGTACCACACTGGCTACACCTTC
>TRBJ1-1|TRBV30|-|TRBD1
CAWTTGTGFEAFF
TGTGCCTGGACTACCGGGACAGGGTTTGAAGCTTTCTTT
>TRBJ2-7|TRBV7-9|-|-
CASSLELGTTYEQYF
TGTGCCAGCAGCTTAGAATTGGGCACCACCTACGAGCAGTACTTC
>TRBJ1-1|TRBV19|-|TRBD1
CASSNRGSGTEAFF
TGTGCCAGTAGCAACAGGGGAAGTGGCACTGAAGCTTTCTTT